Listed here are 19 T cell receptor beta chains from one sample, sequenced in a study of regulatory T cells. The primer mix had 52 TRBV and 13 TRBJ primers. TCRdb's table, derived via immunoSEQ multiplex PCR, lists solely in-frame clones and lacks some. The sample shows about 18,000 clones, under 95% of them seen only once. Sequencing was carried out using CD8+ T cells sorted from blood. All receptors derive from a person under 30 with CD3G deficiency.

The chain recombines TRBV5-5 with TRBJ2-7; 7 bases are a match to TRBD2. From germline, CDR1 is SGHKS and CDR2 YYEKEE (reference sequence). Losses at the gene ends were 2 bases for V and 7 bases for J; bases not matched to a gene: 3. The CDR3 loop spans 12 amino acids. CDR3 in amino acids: CASSLAGSEQYF. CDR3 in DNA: TGTGCCAGCAGCTTAGCGGGGTCGGAGCAGTACTTC.

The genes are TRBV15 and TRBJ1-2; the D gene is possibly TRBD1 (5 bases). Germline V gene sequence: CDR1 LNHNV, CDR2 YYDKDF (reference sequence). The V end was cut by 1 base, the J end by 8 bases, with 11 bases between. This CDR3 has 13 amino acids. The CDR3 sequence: CATSRVPGQGYTF. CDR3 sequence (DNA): TGTGCCACCAGCAGAGTCCCGGGGCAAGGCTACACCTTC.

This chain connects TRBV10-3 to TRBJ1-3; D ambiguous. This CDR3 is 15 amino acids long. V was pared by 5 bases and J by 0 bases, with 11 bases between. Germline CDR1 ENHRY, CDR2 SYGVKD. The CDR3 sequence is CAISLDGFSGNTIYF. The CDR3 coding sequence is TGTGCCATCAGTTTAGACGGCTTCTCTGGAAACACCATATATTTT.

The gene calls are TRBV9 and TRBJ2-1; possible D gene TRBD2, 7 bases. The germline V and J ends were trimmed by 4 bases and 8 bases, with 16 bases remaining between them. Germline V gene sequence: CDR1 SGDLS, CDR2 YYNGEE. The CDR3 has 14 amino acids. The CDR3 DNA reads TGTGCCAGCAGCCCCTCGGCGGGGGCCCATGAGCAGTTCTTC. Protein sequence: CASSPSAGAHEQFF.

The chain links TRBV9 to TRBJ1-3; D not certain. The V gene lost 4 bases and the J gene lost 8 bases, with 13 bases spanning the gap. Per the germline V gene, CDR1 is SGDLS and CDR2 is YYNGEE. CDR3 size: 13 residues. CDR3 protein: CASSSPVGDTIYF. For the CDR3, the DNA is TGTGCCAGCAGCTCCCCGGTCGGGGACACCATATATTTT.

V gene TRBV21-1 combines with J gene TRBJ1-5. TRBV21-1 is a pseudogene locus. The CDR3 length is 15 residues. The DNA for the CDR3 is TGTGCCAGCAGCAAAAGAGAGAGCGGTCATCAGCCCCAGCATTTT. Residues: CASSKRESGHQPQHF.

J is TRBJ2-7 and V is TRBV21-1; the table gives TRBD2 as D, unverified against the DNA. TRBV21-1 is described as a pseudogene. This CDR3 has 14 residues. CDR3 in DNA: TGCGCCAGCAGCCAAGGGGAGGGAACCTACGAGCAGTACTTC. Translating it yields CASSQGEGTYEQYF.

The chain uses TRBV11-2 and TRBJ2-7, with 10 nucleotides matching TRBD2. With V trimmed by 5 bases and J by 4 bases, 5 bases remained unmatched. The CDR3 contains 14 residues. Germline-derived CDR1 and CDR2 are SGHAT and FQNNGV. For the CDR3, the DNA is TGTGCCAGCAGCGCAGCGGGAGGGGTGTACGAGCAGTACTTC. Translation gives CASSAAGGVYEQYF.

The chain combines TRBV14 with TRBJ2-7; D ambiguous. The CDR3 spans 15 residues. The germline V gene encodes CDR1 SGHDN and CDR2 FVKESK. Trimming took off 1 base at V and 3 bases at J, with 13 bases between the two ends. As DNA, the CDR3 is TGTGCCAGCAGCCAAGGACCTAGTTCTCACTACGAGCAGTACTTC. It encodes CASSQGPSSHYEQYF.

The CDR3 here is CASSDGTGWSQPQHF. DNA for the CDR3: TGTGCCAGTAGTGATGGGACAGGTTGGAGTCAGCCCCAGCATTTT. The rearrangement uses TRBV19 and TRBJ1-5; TRBD1 matches 8 bases. Germline trimming cut 5 bases from V and 6 bases from J; bases unmatched to any gene: 9. Germline V gene data show CDR1 as LNHDA and CDR2 as SQIVND (reference sequence). The CDR3 runs to 15 residues.

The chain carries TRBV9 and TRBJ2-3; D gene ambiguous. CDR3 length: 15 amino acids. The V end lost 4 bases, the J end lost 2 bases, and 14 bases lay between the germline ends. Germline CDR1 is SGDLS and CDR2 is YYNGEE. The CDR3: CASSPTVRPTDTQYF. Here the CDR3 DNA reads TGTGCCAGCAGCCCCACAGTGCGTCCCACAGATACGCAGTATTTT.

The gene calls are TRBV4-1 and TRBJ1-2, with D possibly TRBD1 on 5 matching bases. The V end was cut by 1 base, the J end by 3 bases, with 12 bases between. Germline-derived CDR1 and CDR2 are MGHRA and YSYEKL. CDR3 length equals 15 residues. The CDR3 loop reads CASSQGSLGHYGYTF. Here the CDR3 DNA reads TGCGCCAGCAGCCAAGGTTCGCTGGGGCACTATGGCTACACCTTC.

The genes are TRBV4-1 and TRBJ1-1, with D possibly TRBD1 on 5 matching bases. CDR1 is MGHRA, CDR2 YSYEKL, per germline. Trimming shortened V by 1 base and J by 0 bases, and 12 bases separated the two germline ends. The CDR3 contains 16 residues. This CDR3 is CASSQVGGALNTEAFF. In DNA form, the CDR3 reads TGCGCCAGCAGCCAAGTCGGAGGGGCTCTGAACACTGAAGCTTTCTTT.

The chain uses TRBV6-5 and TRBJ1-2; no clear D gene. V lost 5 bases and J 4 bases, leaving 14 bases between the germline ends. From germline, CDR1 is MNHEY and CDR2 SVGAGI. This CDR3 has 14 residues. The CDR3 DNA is TGTGCCAGCAGTCCCAGCCCCTCACTCTATGGCTACACCTTC. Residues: CASSPSPSLYGYTF.

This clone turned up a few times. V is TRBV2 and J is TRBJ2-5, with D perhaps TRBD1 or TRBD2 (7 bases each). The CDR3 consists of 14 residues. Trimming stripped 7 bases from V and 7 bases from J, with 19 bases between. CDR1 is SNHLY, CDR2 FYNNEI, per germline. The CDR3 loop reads CASMSQGEGGTQYF. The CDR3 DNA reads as TGTGCCAGCATGAGCCAGGGGGAGGGTGGGACCCAGTACTTC.

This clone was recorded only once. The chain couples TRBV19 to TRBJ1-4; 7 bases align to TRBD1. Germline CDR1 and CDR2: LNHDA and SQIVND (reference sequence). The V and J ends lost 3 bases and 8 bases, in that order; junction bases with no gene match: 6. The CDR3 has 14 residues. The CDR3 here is CASSIGQEPEKLFF. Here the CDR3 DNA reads TGTGCCAGTAGTATTGGACAGGAACCAGAAAAACTGTTTTTT.

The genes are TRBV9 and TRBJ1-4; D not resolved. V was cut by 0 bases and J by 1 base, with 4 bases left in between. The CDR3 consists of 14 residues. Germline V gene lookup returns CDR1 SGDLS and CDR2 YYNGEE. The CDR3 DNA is TGTGCCAGCAGCGTAGAGGGAACTAATGAAAAACTGTTTTTT. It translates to CASSVEGTNEKLFF.

The CDR3 region has the DNA TGTGCCAGCAGCTTAGACAAGGGGGAGCGGACCCAGTACTTC. This codes for CASSLDKGERTQYF. The chain couples TRBV7-9 to TRBJ2-5; weak D call: TRBD1 (6 bases). V was trimmed by 1 base and J by 7 bases, leaving 13 bases between them. The CDR3 contains 14 residues. Germline assignment: CDR1 SEHNR and CDR2 FQNEAQ (reference sequence).

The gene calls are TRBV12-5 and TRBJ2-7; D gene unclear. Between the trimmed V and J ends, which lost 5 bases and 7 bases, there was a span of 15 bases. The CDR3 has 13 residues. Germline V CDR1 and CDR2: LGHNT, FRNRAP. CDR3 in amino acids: CASGPPLTTEQYF. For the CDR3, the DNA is TGTGCTAGTGGTCCCCCACTTACGACAGAGCAGTACTTC.